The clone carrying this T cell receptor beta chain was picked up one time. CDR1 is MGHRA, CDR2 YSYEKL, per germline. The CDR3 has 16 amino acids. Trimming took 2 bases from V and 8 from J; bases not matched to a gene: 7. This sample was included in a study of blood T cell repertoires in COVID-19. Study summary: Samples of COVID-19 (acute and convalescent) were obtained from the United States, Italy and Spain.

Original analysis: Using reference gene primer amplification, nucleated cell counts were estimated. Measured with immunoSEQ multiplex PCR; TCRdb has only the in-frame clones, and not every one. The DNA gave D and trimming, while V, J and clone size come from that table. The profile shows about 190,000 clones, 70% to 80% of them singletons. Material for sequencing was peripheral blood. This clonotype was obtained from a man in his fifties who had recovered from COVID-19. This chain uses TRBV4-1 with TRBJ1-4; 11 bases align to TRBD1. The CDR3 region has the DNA TGCGCCAGCAGCCAACGGACAGGGGGCGGGGGCGAAAAACTGTTTTTT. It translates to CASSQRTGGGGEKLFF.